The next 5 T cell receptor beta chains were all read from a single sample in a study of T cell responses to AZD1222 COVID-19 vaccine. Clones were read by immunoSEQ multiplex PCR, and TCRdb kept only the in-frame ones, dropping some. This sample has over 100,000 clones, with around nine tenths found just once. Source: peripheral blood, taken on day 0 of AZD1222 vaccination. All receptors come from an adult in good health.

The V gene is TRBV6-5, the J gene TRBJ2-7, with 11 bases fitting TRBD2. Trimming cost V 4 bases and J 7 bases; bases outside gene matches: 12. The CDR3 contains 16 residues. The germline gives CDR1 MNHEY, CDR2 SVGAGI. CDR3 in amino acids: CASSSAKGLAVVEQYF. For the CDR3, the DNA is TGTGCCAGCAGTTCCGCAAAGGGACTAGCGGTAGTGGAGCAGTACTTC.

The chain combines TRBV19 with TRBJ2-1; D gene unclear. This CDR3 contains 15 residues. Trimming stripped 3 bases from V and 0 bases from J, with 9 bases between. CDR1 is LNHDA, CDR2 SQIVND, per germline (reference sequence). The CDR3 reads CASSIVQSSYNEQFF. The DNA of the CDR3 is TGTGCCAGTAGTATTGTACAGAGCTCCTACAATGAGCAGTTCTTC.

V is TRBV4-2 and J is TRBJ1-2; D is possibly TRBD1 (6 bases). The CDR3 runs to 15 residues. The germline gives CDR1 LGHNA, CDR2 YNFKEQ. The V end was cut by 1 base, the J end by 2 bases, with 11 bases between. The CDR3 protein is CASSQGRTANYGYTF. The CDR3 nucleotides read TGTGCCAGCAGCCAAGGGAGGACAGCGAACTATGGCTACACCTTC.

Only one count was recorded for this clone. This chain connects TRBV3-1 (or the pseudogene TRBV3-2) to TRBJ1-2; possibly TRBD1 for D (5 bases). Germline V gene data show CDR1 as LGHDT and CDR2 as YNNKEL (reference sequence). V lost 1 base and J 4 bases, leaving 16 bases between the germline ends. There are 16 residues in the CDR3. The CDR3 sequence is CASSQVLTIGAYGYTF. CDR3 coding DNA: TGTGCCAGCAGCCAAGTACTTACCATAGGGGCCTATGGCTACACCTTC.

The chain's CDR3 is CASSSAPVAGYTF. The CDR3 DNA reads as TGCGCCAGCAGCTCTGCGCCAGTTGCCGGCTACACCTTC. The chain has TRBV5-1 and TRBJ1-2; D gene unclear. Germline-derived CDR1 and CDR2 are SGHRS and YFSETQ. Trimming took 3 bases from V and 8 from J, leaving 14 bases between them. This CDR3 has 13 residues.